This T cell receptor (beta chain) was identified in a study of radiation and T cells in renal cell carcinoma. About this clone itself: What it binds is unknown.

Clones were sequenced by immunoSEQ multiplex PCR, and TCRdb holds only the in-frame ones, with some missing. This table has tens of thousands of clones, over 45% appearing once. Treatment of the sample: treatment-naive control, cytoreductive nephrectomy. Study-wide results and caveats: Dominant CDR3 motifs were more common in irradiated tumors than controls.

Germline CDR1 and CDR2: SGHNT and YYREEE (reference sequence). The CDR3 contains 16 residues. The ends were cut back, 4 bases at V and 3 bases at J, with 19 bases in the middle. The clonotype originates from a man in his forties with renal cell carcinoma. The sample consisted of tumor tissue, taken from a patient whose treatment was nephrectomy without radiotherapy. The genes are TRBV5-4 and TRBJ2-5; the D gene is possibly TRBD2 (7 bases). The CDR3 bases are TGTGCCAGCAGCCCCCCGGGGGCGGGGGCCAAAGAGACCCAGTACTTC. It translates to CASSPPGAGAKETQYF.